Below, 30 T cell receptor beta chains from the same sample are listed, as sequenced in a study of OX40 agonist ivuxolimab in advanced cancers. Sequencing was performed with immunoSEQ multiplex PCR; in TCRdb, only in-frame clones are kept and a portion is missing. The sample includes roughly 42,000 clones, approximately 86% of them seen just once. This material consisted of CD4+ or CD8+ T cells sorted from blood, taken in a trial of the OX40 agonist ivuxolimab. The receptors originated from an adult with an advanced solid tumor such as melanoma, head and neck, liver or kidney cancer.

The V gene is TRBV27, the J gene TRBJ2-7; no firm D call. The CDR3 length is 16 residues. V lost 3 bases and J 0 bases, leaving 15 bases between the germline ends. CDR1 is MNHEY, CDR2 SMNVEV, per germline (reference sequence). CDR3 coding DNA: TGTGCCAGCAGTTTTTCCGAGGCCCAAACCTCCTACGAGCAGTACTTC. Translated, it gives CASSFSEAQTSYEQYF.

The CDR3 nucleotides read TGTGCCAGCAGCCCTCCCCAGGGTAATGAGCAGTTCTTC. Translated, it gives CASSPPQGNEQFF. The chain couples TRBV7-9 to TRBJ2-1, with D possibly TRBD1 on 5 matching bases. Germline loops: CDR1 SEHNR, CDR2 FQNEAQ (reference sequence). V lost 5 bases to trimming and J lost 7 bases, with 12 bases between them. The CDR3 totals 13 residues.

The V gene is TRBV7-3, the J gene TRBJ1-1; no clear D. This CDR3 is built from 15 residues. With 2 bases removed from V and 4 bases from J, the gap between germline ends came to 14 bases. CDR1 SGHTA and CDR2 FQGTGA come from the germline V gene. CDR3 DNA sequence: TGTGCCAGCAGCTTAGAAGCCCGAGGTGGCACTGAAGCTTTCTTT. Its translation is CASSLEARGGTEAFF.

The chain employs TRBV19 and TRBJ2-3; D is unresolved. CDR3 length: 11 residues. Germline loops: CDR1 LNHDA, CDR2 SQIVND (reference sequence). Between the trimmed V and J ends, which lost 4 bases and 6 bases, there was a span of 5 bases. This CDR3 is CASSSWDTQYF. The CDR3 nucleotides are TGTGCCAGTAGTAGCTGGGATACGCAGTATTTT.

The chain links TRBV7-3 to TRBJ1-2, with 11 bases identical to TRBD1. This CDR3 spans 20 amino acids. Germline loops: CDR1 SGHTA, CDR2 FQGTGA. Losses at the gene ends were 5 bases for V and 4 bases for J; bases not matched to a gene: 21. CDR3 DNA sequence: TGTGCCAGCAGCCCCACGTCCCTTTCCGGGACAGGGGGGATTGGCTATGGCTACACCTTC. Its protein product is CASSPTSLSGTGGIGYGYTF.

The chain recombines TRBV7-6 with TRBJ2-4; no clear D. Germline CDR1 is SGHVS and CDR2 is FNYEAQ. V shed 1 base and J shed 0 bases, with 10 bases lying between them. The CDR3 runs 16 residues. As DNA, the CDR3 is TGTGCCAGCAGCTTAGATGGCAGATTAGCCAAAAACATTCAGTACTTC. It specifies CASSLDGRLAKNIQYF.

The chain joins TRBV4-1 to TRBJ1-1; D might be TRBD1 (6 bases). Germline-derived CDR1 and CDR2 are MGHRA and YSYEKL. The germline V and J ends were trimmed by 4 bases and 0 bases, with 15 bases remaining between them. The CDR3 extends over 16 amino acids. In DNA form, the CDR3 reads TGCGCCAGCAGCCTTAAACTCCCAGGGGTGAACACTGAAGCTTTCTTT. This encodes CASSLKLPGVNTEAFF.

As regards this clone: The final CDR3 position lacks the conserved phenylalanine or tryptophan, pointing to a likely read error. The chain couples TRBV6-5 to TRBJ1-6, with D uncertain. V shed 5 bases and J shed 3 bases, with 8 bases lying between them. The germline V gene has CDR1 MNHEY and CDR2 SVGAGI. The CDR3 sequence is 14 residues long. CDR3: CASSGRSYNSPLHL. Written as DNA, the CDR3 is TGTGCCAGCAGTGGACGGAGCTATAATTCACCCCTCCACCTT.

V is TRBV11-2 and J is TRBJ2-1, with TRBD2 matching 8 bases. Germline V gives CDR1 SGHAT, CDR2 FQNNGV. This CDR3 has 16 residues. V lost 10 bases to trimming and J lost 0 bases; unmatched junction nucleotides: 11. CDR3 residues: CATKLGLASSYNEQFF. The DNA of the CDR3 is TGTGCCACCAAACTCGGACTAGCAAGCTCCTACAATGAGCAGTTCTTC.

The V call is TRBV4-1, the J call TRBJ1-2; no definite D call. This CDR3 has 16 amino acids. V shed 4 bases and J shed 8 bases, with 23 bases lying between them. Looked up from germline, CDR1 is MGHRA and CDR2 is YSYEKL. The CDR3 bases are TGCGCCAGCAGCCCTAATATGGCCGGGCCCTCGAAGGGCTACACCTTC. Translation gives CASSPNMAGPSKGYTF.

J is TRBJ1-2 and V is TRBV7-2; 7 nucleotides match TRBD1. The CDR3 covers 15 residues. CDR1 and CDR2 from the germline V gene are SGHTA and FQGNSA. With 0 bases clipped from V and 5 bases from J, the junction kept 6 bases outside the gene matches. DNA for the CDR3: TGTGCCAGCAGCTTAGCGAACAGGGGTTTATATGGCTACACCTTC. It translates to CASSLANRGLYGYTF.

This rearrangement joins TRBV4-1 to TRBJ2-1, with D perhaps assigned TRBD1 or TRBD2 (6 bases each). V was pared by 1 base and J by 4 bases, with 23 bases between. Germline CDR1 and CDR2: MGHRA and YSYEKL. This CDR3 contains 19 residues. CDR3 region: CASSQGDGGPTLQYNEQFF. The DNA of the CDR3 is TGCGCCAGCAGCCAAGGGGATGGGGGGCCTACCTTACAGTACAATGAGCAGTTCTTC.

The CDR3 DNA is TGCAGCGTTGAACAGGGGGTGGCGGAGCAGTACTTC. Translating it yields CSVEQGVAEQYF. The chain links TRBV29-1 to TRBJ2-7; TRBD1 agrees at 7 bases. Germline trimming cut 2 bases from V and 7 bases from J; bases unmatched to any gene: 5. CDR1 is SQVTM, CDR2 ANQGSEA, per germline. CDR3 length: 12 residues.

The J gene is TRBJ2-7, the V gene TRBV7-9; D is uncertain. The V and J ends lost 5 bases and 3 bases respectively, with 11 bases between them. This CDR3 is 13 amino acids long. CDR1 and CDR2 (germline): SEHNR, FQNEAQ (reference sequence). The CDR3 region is CASSPIPNYEQYF. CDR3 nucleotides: TGTGCCAGCAGCCCCATCCCAAACTACGAGCAGTACTTC.

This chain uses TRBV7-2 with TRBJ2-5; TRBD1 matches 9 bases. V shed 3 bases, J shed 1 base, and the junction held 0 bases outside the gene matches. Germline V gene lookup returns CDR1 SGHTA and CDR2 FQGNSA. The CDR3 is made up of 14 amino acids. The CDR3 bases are TGTGCCAGCAGCTTGACAGGGGGCCAAGAGACCCAGTACTTC. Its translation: CASSLTGGQETQYF. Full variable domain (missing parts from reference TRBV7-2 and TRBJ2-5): GAGVSQSPSNKVTEKGKDVELRCDPISGHTALYWYRQSLGQGLEFLIYFQGNSAPDKSGLPSDRFSAERTGGSVSTLTIQRTQQEDSAVYLCASSLTGGQETQYFGPGTRLLVL.

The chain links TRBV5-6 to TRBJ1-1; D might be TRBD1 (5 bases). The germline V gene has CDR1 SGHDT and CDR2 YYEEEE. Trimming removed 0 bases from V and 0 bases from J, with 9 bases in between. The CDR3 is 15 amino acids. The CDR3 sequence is CASSLGWGMNTEAFF. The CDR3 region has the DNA TGTGCCAGCAGCTTGGGTTGGGGGATGAACACTGAAGCTTTCTTT. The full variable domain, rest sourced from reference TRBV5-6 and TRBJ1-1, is DAGVTQSPTHLIKTRGQQVTLRCSPKSGHDTVSWYQQALGQGPQFIFQYYEEEERQRGNFPDRFSGHQFPNYSSELNVNALLLGDSALYLCASSLGWGMNTEAFFGQGTRLTVV.

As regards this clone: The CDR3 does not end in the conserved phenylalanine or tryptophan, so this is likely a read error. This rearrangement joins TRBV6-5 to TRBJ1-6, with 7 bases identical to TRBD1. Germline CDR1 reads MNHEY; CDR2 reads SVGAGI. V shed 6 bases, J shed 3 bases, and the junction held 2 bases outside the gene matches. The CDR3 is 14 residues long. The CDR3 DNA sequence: TGTGCCAGCAGAACAGGGGTCTATAATTCACCCCTCCACCTT. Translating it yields CASRTGVYNSPLHL.

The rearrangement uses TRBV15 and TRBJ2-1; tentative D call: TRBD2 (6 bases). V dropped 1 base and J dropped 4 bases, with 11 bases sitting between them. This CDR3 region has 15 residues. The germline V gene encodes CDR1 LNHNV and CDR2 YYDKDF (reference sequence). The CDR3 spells CATSRVAGTYNEQFF. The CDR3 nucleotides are TGTGCCACCAGCAGAGTTGCGGGGACTTACAATGAGCAGTTCTTC.

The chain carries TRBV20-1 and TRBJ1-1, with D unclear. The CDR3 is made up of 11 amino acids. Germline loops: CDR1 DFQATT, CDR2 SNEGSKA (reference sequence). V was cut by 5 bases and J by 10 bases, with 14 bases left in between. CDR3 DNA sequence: TGCAGTGCTCCCCTCCGCGGGGTAGCTTTCTTT. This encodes CSAPLRGVAFF.

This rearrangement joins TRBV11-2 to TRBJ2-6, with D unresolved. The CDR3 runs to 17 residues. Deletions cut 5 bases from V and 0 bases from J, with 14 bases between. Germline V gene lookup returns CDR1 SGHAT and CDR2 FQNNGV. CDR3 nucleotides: TGTGCCAGCAGCGACTGGTCCAGGCTCTCTGGGGCCAACGTCCTGACTTTC. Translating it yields CASSDWSRLSGANVLTF.

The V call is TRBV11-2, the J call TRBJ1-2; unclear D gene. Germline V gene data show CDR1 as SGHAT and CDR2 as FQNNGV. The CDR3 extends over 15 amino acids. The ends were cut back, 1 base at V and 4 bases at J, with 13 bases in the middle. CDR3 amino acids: CASSLGRAAGYGYTF. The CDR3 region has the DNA TGTGCCAGCAGCTTAGGCCGCGCGGCAGGCTATGGCTACACCTTC.

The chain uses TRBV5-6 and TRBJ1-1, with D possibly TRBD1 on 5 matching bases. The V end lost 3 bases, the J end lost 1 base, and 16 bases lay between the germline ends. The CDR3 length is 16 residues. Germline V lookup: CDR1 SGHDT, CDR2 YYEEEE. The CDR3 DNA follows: TGTGCCAGCAGCTGGGGGACGGTAGCGCGGAACACTGAAGCTTTCTTT. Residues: CASSWGTVARNTEAFF.

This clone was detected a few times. The CDR3 region is CASYGVHGYTF. The CDR3 region has the DNA TGTGCCAGCTACGGAGTGCATGGCTACACCTTC. The chain links TRBV6-5 to TRBJ1-2; D not certain. Looked up from germline, CDR1 is MNHEY and CDR2 is SVGAGI. This CDR3 region has 11 residues. Trimming left V 8 bases short and J 6 bases short, with 10 bases between.

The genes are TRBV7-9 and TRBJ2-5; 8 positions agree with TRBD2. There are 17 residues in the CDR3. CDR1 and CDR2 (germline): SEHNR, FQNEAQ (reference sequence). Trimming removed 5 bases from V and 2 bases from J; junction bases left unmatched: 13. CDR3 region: CASSPVISGDAQETQYF. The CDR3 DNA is TGTGCCAGCAGCCCCGTTATTAGCGGGGACGCACAAGAGACCCAGTACTTC.

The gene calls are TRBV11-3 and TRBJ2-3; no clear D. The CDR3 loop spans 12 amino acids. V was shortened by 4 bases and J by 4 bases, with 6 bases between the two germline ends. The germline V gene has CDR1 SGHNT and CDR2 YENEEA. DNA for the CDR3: TGTGCCAGCAGCTATGTACCAGATACGCAGTATTTT. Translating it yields CASSYVPDTQYF.

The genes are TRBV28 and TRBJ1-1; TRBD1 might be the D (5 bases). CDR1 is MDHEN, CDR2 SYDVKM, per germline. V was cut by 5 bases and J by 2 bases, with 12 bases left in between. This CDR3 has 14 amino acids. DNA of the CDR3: TGTGCCAGCAGTCCCTCGGGACTCAACACTGAAGCTTTCTTT. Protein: CASSPSGLNTEAFF. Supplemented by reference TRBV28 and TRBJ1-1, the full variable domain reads DVKVTQSSRYLVKRTGEKVFLECVQDMDHENMFWYRQDPGLGLRLIYFSYDVKMKEKGDIPEGYSVSREKKERFSLILESASTNQTSMYLCASSPSGLNTEAFFGQGTRLTVV.

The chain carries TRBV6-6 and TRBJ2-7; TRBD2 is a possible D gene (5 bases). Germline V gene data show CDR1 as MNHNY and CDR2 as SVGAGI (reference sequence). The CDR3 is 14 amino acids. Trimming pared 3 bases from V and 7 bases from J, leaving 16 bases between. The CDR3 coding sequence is TGTGCCAGCAGTTATGGCGCGTCCCCGGGAGAGCAGTACTTC. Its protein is CASSYGASPGEQYF.

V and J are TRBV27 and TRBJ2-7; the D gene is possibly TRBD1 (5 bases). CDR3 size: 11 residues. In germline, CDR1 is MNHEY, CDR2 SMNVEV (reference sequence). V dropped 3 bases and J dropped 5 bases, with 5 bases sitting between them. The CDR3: CASSFRDEQYF. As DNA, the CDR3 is TGTGCCAGCAGTTTCAGGGACGAGCAGTACTTC.

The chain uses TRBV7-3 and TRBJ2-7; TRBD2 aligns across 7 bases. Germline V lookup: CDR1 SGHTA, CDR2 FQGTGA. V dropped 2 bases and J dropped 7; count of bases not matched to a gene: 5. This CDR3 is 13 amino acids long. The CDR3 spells CASSLDGEGEQYF. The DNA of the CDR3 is TGTGCCAGCAGCTTAGACGGGGAGGGTGAGCAGTACTTC.

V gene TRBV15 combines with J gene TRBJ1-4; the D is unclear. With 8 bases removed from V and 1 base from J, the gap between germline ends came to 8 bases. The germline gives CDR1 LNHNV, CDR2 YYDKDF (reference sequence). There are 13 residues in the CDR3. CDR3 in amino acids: CATADGTNEKLFF. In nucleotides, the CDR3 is TGTGCCACCGCGGACGGAACTAATGAAAAACTGTTTTTT.